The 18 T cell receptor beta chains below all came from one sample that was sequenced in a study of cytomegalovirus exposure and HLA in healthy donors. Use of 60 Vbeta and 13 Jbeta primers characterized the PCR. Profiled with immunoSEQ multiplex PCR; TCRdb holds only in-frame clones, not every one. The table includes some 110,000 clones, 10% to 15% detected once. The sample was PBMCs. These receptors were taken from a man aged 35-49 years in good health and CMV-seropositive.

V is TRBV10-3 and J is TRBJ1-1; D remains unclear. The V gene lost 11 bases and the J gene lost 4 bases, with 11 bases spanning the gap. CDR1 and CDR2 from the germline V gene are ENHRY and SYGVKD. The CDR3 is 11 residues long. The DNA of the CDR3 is TGTGCCGTCGGGTTGAGCACTGAAGCTTTCTTT. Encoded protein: CAVGLSTEAFF.

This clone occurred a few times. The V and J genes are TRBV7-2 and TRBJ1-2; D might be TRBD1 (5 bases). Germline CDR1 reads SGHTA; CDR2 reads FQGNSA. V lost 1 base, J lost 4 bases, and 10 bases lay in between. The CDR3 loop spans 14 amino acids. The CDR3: CASSLGGTLYGYTF. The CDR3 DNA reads TGTGCCAGCAGCTTAGGAGGGACTCTCTATGGCTACACCTTC.

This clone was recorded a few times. CDR3 sequence: CASSFPGLAGSDEQFF. CDR3 DNA: TGTGCCAGCAGCTTTCCGGGACTAGCGGGATCGGATGAGCAGTTCTTC. This chain links TRBV7-2 with TRBJ2-1, with 13 bases fitting TRBD2. Trimming removed 3 bases from V and 8 bases from J; junction bases left unmatched: 7. The CDR3 has 16 amino acids. Germline V CDR1 and CDR2: SGHTA, FQGNSA.

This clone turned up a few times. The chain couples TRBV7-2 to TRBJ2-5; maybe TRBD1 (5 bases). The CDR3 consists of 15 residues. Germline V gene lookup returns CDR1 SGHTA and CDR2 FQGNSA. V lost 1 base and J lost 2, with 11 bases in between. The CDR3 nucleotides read TGTGCCAGCAGCTTAGGGGCAAGGACACAAGAGACCCAGTACTTC. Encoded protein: CASSLGARTQETQYF.

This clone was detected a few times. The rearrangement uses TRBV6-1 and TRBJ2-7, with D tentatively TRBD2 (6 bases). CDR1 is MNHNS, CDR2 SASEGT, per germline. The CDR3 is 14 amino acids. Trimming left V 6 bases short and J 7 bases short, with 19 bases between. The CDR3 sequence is CASRVFGGTGEQYF. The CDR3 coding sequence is TGTGCCAGCAGAGTCTTTGGGGGGACGGGAGAGCAGTACTTC.

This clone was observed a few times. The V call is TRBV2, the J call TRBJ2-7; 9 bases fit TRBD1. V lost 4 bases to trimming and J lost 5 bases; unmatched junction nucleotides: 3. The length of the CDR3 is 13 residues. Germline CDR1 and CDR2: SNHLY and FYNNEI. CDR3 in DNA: TGTGCCAGCAGTGGGGACAGGGTCAACGAGCAGTACTTC. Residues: CASSGDRVNEQYF.

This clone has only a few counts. As DNA, the CDR3 is TGTGCCAGCAGCTCCAACAGGGGGAGGACGAACACTGAAGCTTTCTTT. As protein: CASSSNRGRTNTEAFF. The gene calls are TRBV5-4 and TRBJ1-1; TRBD1 matches at 8 bases. CDR1 and CDR2 from the germline V gene are SGHNT and YYREEE (reference sequence). The CDR3 has 16 residues. After removal of 3 bases from V and 1 base from J, the junction contained 8 bases not matched to a gene.

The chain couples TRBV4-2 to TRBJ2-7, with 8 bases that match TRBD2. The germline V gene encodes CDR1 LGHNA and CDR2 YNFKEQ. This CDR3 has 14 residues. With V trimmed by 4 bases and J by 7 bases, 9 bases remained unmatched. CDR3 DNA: TGTGCCAGCAGCCCCCCCGGGGGGGCGAGGGAGCAGTACTTC. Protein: CASSPPGGAREQYF.

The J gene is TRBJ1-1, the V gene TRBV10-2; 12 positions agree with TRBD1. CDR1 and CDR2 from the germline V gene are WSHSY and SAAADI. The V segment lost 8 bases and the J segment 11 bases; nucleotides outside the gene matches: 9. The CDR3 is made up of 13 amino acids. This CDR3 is CASGGGQGASAFF. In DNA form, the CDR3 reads TGCGCCAGCGGGGGGGGACAGGGGGCAAGTGCTTTCTTT.

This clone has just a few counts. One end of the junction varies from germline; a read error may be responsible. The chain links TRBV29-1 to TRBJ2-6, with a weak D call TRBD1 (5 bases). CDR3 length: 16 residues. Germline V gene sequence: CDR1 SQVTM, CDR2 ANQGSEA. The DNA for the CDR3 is TGCAGCGTTGGTAATTTGTGGCAACCTGGGGCCAACGTCCCGACCTTC. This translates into CSVGNLWQPGANVPTF. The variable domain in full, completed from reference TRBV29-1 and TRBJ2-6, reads SAVISQKPSRDICQRGTSLTIQCQVDSQVTMMFWYRQQPGQSLTLIATANQGSEATYESGFVIDKFPISRPNLTFSTLTVSNMSPEDSSIYLCSVGNLWQPGANVPTFGAGSRLTVL.

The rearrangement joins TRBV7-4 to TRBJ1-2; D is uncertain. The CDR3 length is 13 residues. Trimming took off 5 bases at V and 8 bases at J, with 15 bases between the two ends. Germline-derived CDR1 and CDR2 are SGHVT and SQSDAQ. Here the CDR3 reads CASSPSGERGYTF. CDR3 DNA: TGTGCCAGCAGCCCTAGCGGGGAAAGAGGCTACACCTTC.

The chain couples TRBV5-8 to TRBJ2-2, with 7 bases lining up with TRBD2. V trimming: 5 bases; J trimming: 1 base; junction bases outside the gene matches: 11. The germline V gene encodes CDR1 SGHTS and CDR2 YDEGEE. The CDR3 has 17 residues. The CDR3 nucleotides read TGTGCCAGCAGTGGGCTAGCGGAGGTACTGAACACCGGGGAGCTGTTTTTT. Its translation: CASSGLAEVLNTGELFF.

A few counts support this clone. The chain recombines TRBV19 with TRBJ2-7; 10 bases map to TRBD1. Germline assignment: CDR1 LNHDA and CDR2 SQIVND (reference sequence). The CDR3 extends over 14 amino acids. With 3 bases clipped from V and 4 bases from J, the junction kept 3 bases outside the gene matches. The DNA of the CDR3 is TGTGCCAGTAGTATGCGGGACAGGGGATACGAGCAGTACTTC. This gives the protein CASSMRDRGYEQYF.

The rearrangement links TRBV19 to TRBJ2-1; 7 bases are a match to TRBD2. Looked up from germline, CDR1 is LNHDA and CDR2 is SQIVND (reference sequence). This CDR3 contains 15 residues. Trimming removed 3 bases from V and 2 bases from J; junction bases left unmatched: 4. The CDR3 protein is CASSIAGEAYNEQFF. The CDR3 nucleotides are TGTGCCAGTAGTATCGCGGGAGAGGCCTACAATGAGCAGTTCTTC.

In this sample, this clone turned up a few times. The CDR3 region is CASSRRTGNPQETQYF. The DNA for the CDR3 is TGTGCCAGCAGCCGGAGGACAGGGAACCCCCAAGAGACCCAGTACTTC. J is TRBJ2-5 and V is TRBV7-2; 8 bases match TRBD1. CDR1 SGHTA and CDR2 FQGNSA come from the germline V gene. V dropped 5 bases and J dropped 1; count of bases not matched to a gene: 9. The CDR3 consists of 16 residues.

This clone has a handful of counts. The CDR3 region is CASRRNNQPQHF. CDR3 DNA: TGTGCCAGCAGGAGAAACAATCAGCCCCAGCATTTT. This chain connects TRBV28 to TRBJ1-5; D gene ambiguous. The CDR3 loop spans 12 amino acids. Trimming left V 6 bases short and J 3 bases short, with 6 bases between. CDR1 and CDR2 (germline): MDHEN, SYDVKM. Looking up the rest from reference TRBV28 and TRBJ1-5 gives the full variable domain: DVKVTQSSRYLVKRTGEKVFLECVQDMDHENMFWYRQDPGLGLRLIYFSYDVKMKEKGDIPEGYSVSREKKERFSLILESASTNQTSMYLCASRRNNQPQHFGDGTRLSIL.

The CDR3 loop reads CASSPLGRAATDTQYF. CDR3 in DNA: TGCGCCAGCAGCCCCCTCGGGCGAGCGGCTACAGATACGCAGTATTTT. The V gene is TRBV5-1, the J gene TRBJ2-3; maybe TRBD2 (5 bases). Deletions cut 4 bases from V and 3 bases from J, with 18 bases between. From germline, CDR1 is SGHRS and CDR2 YFSETQ. The CDR3 extends over 16 amino acids.

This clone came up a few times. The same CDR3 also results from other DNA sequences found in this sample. The CDR3, as DNA: TGTGCCAGCAGCCCCCAACCAGGACAGGGAGCTTTCTTT. Its translation: CASSPQPGQGAFF. V and J are TRBV9 and TRBJ1-1; TRBD1 matches at 8 bases. The CDR3 sequence is 13 residues long. Trimming cost V 4 bases and J 10 bases; bases outside gene matches: 9. Germline-derived CDR1 and CDR2 are SGDLS and YYNGEE. Based on the CDR3 plus reference TRBV9 and TRBJ1-1, the full variable domain is DSGVTQTPKHLITATGQRVTLRCSPRSGDLSVYWYQQSLDQGLQFLIQYYNGEERAKGNILERFSAQQFPDLHSELNLSSLELGDSALYFCASSPQPGQGAFFGQGTRLTVV.